These 12 T cell receptor beta chains were sequenced from one sample in a study of tumor-infiltrating lymphocytes in primary liver carcinoma. Priming with a constant-region primer yielded TCR beta cDNA from about 480 ng total RNA. What produced the TCR beta libraries was three nested multiplex PCR rounds using slightly modified ARM-PCR. Rounds one and two of PCR, each of 9 to 11 cycles, were primed with TRBV1-TRBV30 forward primers and a C-beta reverse primer. TCRdb reprocessed the multiplex PCR reads via MiXCR and lists one record per CDR3 protein. The repertoire holds approximately 74,000 distinct CDR3 sequences, with 60% to 80% as singletons. Co-extracting RNA and DNA was done with about 18-33 mg of unsorted bulk tissue as input. The specimen sequenced was liver tumor tissue from sampling region 4. Noted subset: tumor region T4, right-lateral pole. Receptor source: a woman aged 55-69 years with primary liver carcinoma and hepatitis B virus infection.

Points on this clonotype: The junction departs from the called germline gene at one end, perhaps through a read error. This rearrangement joins TRBV11-3 to TRBJ2-6, with TRBD1 as a possible D gene (5 bases). The CDR3 runs to 16 residues. CDR1 and CDR2 (germline): SGHNT, YENEEA. The CDR3 nucleotides are TGTGCCAGCAGCTCTGAAGGGGCGGATGGTGCCAACATCCTGACTTTC. Translated, it gives CASSSEGADGANILTF.

Concerning this clonotype: The junction departs from the called germline gene at one end, perhaps through a read error. The CDR3 reads CVSSPRPGANIQYF. DNA for the CDR3: TGTGTCAGCAGTCCCCGACCTGGAGCAAACATTCAGTACTTC. The rearrangement joins TRBV11-2 to TRBJ2-4; D not certain. The germline gives CDR1 SGHAT, CDR2 FQNNGV. The CDR3 contains 14 residues.

This clonotype was observed many times. One junction end does not reproduce the germline sequence, and a read error may be involved. The chain combines TRBV4-1 with TRBJ2-4; 9 bases are shared with TRBD1. The germline V gene has CDR1 MGHRA and CDR2 YSYEKL. The CDR3 has 15 residues. Here the CDR3 reads CASTQRQGQGAIQYF. The CDR3 DNA is TGCGCCAGCACCCAACGCCAGGGACAGGGCGCCATTCAGTACTTC.

This sequence joins TRBV28 and TRBJ1-5, with a tentative D call TRBD1 (6 bases). The CDR3 is 14 amino acids. Germline CDR1 reads MDHEN; CDR2 reads SYDVKM. The CDR3 here is CVGTRGGGHQPQHF. The CDR3 DNA sequence: TGTGTCGGCACGCGGGGGGGCGGCCATCAGCCCCAGCATTTT.

The chain recombines TRBV4-2 with TRBJ2-1, with 8 bases lining up with TRBD2. Trimming took 4 bases from V and 10 from J; bases not matched to a gene: 12. CDR3 size: 15 residues. Germline V gene data show CDR1 as LGHNA and CDR2 as YNFKEQ. The chain's CDR3 is CASSRETSVEYEQFF. CDR3 nucleotides: TGTGCCAGCAGCCGCGAGACTAGCGTAGAATACGAGCAGTTCTTC.

Turning to this clonotype: Germline and junction disagree at one end, which may indicate a read error. The chain couples TRBV5-6 to TRBJ2-1, with D perhaps being TRBD1 or TRBD2 (7 bases each). This CDR3 is 16 amino acids long. Germline V gene data show CDR1 as SGHDT and CDR2 as YYEEEE. DNA for the CDR3: TGTGCCAGCAGCCTGCGGGGGACAGAGTACTACAATGGGCAGTTCTTC. The encoded protein is CASSLRGTEYYNGQFF. Drawing the rest from reference TRBV5-6 and TRBJ2-1, the complete variable domain is DAGVTQSPTHLIKTRGQQVTLRCSPKSGHDTVSWYQQALGQGPQFIFQYYEEEERQRGNFPDRFSGHQFPNYSSELNVNALLLGDSALYLCASSLRGTEYYNGQFFGPGTRLTVL.

Comments on this clonotype: At one of its ends the junction is not consistent with the germline gene, which may arise from a read error. The chain uses TRBV11-3 and TRBJ2-1; weak D call: TRBD2 (5 bases). This CDR3 spans 17 amino acids. In germline, CDR1 is SGHNT, CDR2 YENEEA. The CDR3 DNA sequence: TGTGCCAGTAGCTTAGGGTTCGGCGGGCTTTCCTATAATGAGCAGCTCTTC. It is translated as CASSLGFGGLSYNEQLF.

The V gene is TRBV4-1, the J gene TRBJ2-1; 11 nucleotides align to TRBD2. The germline gives CDR1 MGHRA, CDR2 YSYEKL. The CDR3 consists of 16 residues. With 9 bases clipped from V and 6 bases from J, the junction kept 13 bases outside the gene matches. The CDR3 region has the DNA TGCGCCAGGAACCAAGAGACTAGCGGGGATGTCAATGAGCAGTTCTTC. This codes for CARNQETSGDVNEQFF.

About this clonotype: A read error may account for a junction end that differs from germline. The V and J genes are TRBV6-2 or TRBV6-3 and TRBJ2-1; the D gene is possibly TRBD1 (6 bases). The germline V gene encodes CDR1 MNHEY and CDR2 SVGEGT. CDR3 length: 14 amino acids. This CDR3 reads CVSNLLQGNNEQFF. The CDR3 coding sequence is TGTGTCAGCAACCTCCTCCAGGGGAACAATGAGCAGTTCTTC.

This sequence joins TRBV12-3 or TRBV12-4 and TRBJ1-6, with no clear D. V was shortened by 0 bases and J by 9 bases, with 15 bases between the two germline ends. The CDR3 spans 16 residues. In nucleotides, the CDR3 is TGTGCCAGCAGTTTAGCCGCCAGAGCGGCCAGTTCACCCCTCCACTTT. Translated: CASSLAARAASSPLHF.

Of note for this clonotype: One end of the junction varies from germline; a read error may be responsible. The chain joins TRBV5-1 to TRBJ1-3; 9 nucleotides match TRBD1. Germline assignment: CDR1 SGHRS and CDR2 YFSETQ. The CDR3 extends over 13 amino acids. For the CDR3, the DNA is TGCACCAGCAGCTCCGGACAGGGGAACACCATATATTTT. Its protein is CTSSSGQGNTIYF. Combining the CDR3 with reference TRBV5-1 and TRBJ1-3 gives the whole variable domain KAGVTQTPRYLIKTRGQQVTLSCSPISGHRSVSWYQQTPGQGLQFLFEYFSETQRNKGNFPGRFSGRQFSNSRSEMNVSTLELGDSALYLCTSSSGQGNTIYFGEGSWLTVV.

The J gene is TRBJ1-1, the V gene TRBV12-3 or TRBV12-4; D is unresolved. The CDR3 covers 12 residues. The CDR3 bases are TGTACTAGCAGAGTCAGGAGCACTGAAGCTTTCTTT. Translated, it gives CTSRVRSTEAFF.